This T cell receptor (beta chain) was obtained from a study of shared T cell receptors in the human thymus. Sequenced by immunoSEQ multiplex PCR; TCRdb stores in-frame clones only, minus some. Here the sample spans roughly 500,000 clones, roughly 74% being singletons. There are 14 residues in the CDR3. The V end was cut by 7 bases, the J end by 4 bases, with 16 bases between. Germline CDR1 reads MDHEN; CDR2 reads SYDVKM. The same data also contributed to another study, on human thymus T cells. According to that study: Resections obtained during corrective heart surgery supplied the thymus tissue. Thymic and blood repertoires appeared to display a bias in their usage of V and J genes.

The specimen was thymocytes. The sequence was obtained from a boy younger than two with a congenital heart defect. The chain combines TRBV28 with TRBJ1-2, with D possibly matching TRBD1 (6 bases). CDR3 DNA: TGTGCCAGCATCTCTCCAGGGGCGTCCTATGGCTACACCTTC. Residues: CASISPGASYGYTF.